The 25 T cell receptor beta chains given below trace back to one sample, sequenced in a study of graft-versus-host responses after intestinal transplantation. Antigen specificity for these receptors is unknown. Here immunoSEQ multiplex PCR was the method, and the copy in TCRdb shows in-frame clones only, minus some. The repertoire holds around 100,000 clones, about nine tenths seen once, with approximately 0.17% in the top ten. The specimen was unstimulated CD4+ T cells sorted from spleen or lymph node cells, collected before transplant. Source of these receptors: a human donor who was the organ donor for an intestinal transplant.

The genes are TRBV6-6 and TRBJ1-2; D call uncertain. The CDR3 totals 13 residues. V lost 6 bases, J lost 3 bases, and 11 bases lay in between. In germline, CDR1 is MNHNY, CDR2 SVGAGI (reference sequence). CDR3 DNA sequence: TGTGCCAGCAGCCCCGGGCGGGACTATGGCTACACCTTC. Its protein product is CASSPGRDYGYTF.

The chain is built from TRBV4-1 and TRBJ2-7, with 11 bases that match TRBD2. Germline loops: CDR1 MGHRA, CDR2 YSYEKL. The V segment lost 4 bases and the J segment 4 bases; nucleotides outside the gene matches: 9. The CDR3 is made up of 16 amino acids. The CDR3 is CASSLAPGLADYEQYF. In DNA form, the CDR3 reads TGCGCCAGCAGCCTGGCTCCGGGACTAGCGGATTACGAGCAGTACTTC.

The chain has TRBV4-3 and TRBJ1-2, with D tentatively TRBD1 (5 bases). With 4 bases removed from V and 4 bases from J, the gap between germline ends came to 16 bases. In germline, CDR1 is LGHNA, CDR2 YSLEER. This CDR3 is 15 amino acids long. The CDR3 bases are TGCGCCAGCAGCCGCGGGGAGGGGCAGGGCTATGGCTACACCTTC. Its protein product is CASSRGEGQGYGYTF.

The genes are TRBV30 and TRBJ1-2, with D unresolved. The CDR3 is 13 amino acids. The germline V and J ends were trimmed by 7 bases and 4 bases, with 16 bases remaining between them. CDR1 and CDR2 (germline): GTSNPN, SVGIG (reference sequence). This CDR3 is CAYGARRLYGYTF. In DNA form, the CDR3 reads TGTGCCTACGGAGCGCGACGCCTCTATGGCTACACCTTC.

V is TRBV4-2 and J is TRBJ2-2; tentatively, D is TRBD1 (5 bases). V dropped 4 bases and J dropped 5 bases, with 5 bases sitting between them. Germline loops: CDR1 LGHNA, CDR2 YNFKEQ. The CDR3 totals 12 residues. The CDR3 region is CASSRTTGELFF. DNA for the CDR3: TGTGCCAGCAGCCGGACAACCGGGGAGCTGTTTTTT.

The rearrangement joins TRBV7-2 to TRBJ1-2; 7 bases agree with TRBD1. V was pared by 5 bases and J by 6 bases, with 12 bases of the junction left unmatched. Germline values: CDR1 SGHTA, CDR2 FQGNSA. The CDR3 has 15 amino acids. The CDR3 bases are TGTGCCAGCAGCCAGACAGGGCAAGGGGGCGATGGCTACACCTTC. It codes for CASSQTGQGGDGYTF. Drawing the rest from reference TRBV7-2 and TRBJ1-2, the complete variable domain is GAGVSQSPSNKVTEKGKDVELRCDPISGHTALYWYRQSLGQGLEFLIYFQGNSAPDKSGLPSDRFSAERTGGSVSTLTIQRTQQEDSAVYLCASSQTGQGGDGYTFGSGTRLTVV.

This chain uses TRBV6-6 with TRBJ2-1; TRBD1 might be the D (5 bases). The CDR3 is made up of 15 amino acids. Germline V lookup: CDR1 MNHNY, CDR2 SVGAGI (reference sequence). V lost 2 bases and J 6 bases, leaving 14 bases between the germline ends. Written as DNA, the CDR3 is TGTGCCAGCAGTTACAAAATCAGACAGCCCAATGAGCAGTTCTTC. It translates to CASSYKIRQPNEQFF.

This rearrangement joins TRBV19 to TRBJ1-2; TRBD1 matches at 7 bases. The J segment lost 4 bases and the V segment lost 3 bases, leaving 8 bases of the junction unmatched. Germline V gene sequence: CDR1 LNHDA, CDR2 SQIVND (reference sequence). This CDR3 has 15 amino acids. The CDR3 protein is CASSITPDRLYGYTF. The DNA for the CDR3 is TGTGCCAGTAGTATCACTCCGGACAGGCTCTATGGCTACACCTTC.

Points on this clone: At one end the junction does not follow the germline gene, possibly because of a read error. The chain employs TRBV4-2 and TRBJ1-2; 9 bases are shared with TRBD1. The V gene's germline CDR1 is LGHNA and CDR2 YNFKEQ. This CDR3 contains 11 residues. CDR3 sequence (DNA): TGTGCCAGCTCTGGACAGGGGCCTATCTCCTTC. It translates to CASSGQGPISF.

This clone was counted between two and nine times. This sequence joins TRBV10-3 and TRBJ1-6, with TRBD1 as a possible D gene (5 bases). V shed 7 bases and J shed 6 bases, with 10 bases lying between them. CDR3 length: 13 amino acids. Per the germline V gene, CDR1 is ENHRY and CDR2 is SYGVKD. The CDR3 protein is CAIKYRPNSPLHF. CDR3 coding DNA: TGTGCCATCAAATACAGGCCTAATTCACCCCTCCACTTT.

This rearrangement joins TRBV6-6 to TRBJ2-3; D is possibly TRBD2 (5 bases). CDR1 is MNHNY and CDR2 is SVGAGI in the germline V gene (reference sequence). V lost 6 bases, J lost 2 bases, and 15 bases lay in between. The length of the CDR3 is 15 residues. CDR3 bases: TGTGCCAGCAGCCCTATCACTAGAACCACAGATACGCAGTATTTT. Encoded protein: CASSPITRTTDTQYF.

V is TRBV5-1 and J is TRBJ1-6; TRBD1 is a possible D gene (6 bases). Germline V gene sequence: CDR1 SGHRS, CDR2 YFSETQ. The ends were cut back, 1 base at V and 14 bases at J, with 19 bases in the middle. The CDR3 has 15 amino acids. CDR3 coding DNA: TGCGCCAGCAGCTTGCATGGCAGGGGCTTGGAGACCCTCCACTTT. The encoded protein is CASSLHGRGLETLHF.

The rearrangement links TRBV4-2 to TRBJ1-6, with TRBD1 matching over 8 bases. V lost 3 bases and J lost 7; bases outside the gene matches: 8. CDR3 length: 16 residues. CDR1 and CDR2 from the germline V gene are LGHNA and YNFKEQ. The CDR3 nucleotides are TGTGCCAGCAGCCACGATCTAGGACAGGGCAATTCACCCCTCCACTTT. Protein sequence: CASSHDLGQGNSPLHF.

J is TRBJ1-1 and V is TRBV25-1, with a tentative D call TRBD1 (5 bases). V dropped 5 bases and J dropped 1 base, with 11 bases sitting between them. The CDR3 is 14 amino acids. Germline values: CDR1 MGHDK, CDR2 SYGVNS. This chain's CDR3 is CASSPGIWNTEAFF. The CDR3 region has the DNA TGTGCCAGCAGTCCAGGGATCTGGAACACTGAAGCTTTCTTT.

V is TRBV6-6 and J is TRBJ2-1; 9 bases are a match to TRBD2. This CDR3 contains 15 residues. Germline V gene sequence: CDR1 MNHNY, CDR2 SVGAGI (reference sequence). V shed 7 bases and J 3 bases; nucleotides not matched to a gene: 7. CDR3 sequence (DNA): TGTGCCAGCACACCGGGACTAGCTAACTACAATGAGCAGTTCTTC. Translating gives CASTPGLANYNEQFF.

This chain connects TRBV7-9 to TRBJ2-2; possibly TRBD2 for D (5 bases). CDR1 SEHNR and CDR2 FQNEAQ come from the germline V gene (reference sequence). There are 14 residues in the CDR3. Trimming took off 2 bases at V and 5 bases at J, with 9 bases between the two ends. CDR3 nucleotides: TGTGCCAGCAGCTTAATGAGGGAGACCGGGGAGCTGTTTTTT. It translates to CASSLMRETGELFF.

The V call is TRBV5-4, the J call TRBJ1-3; D gene ambiguous. The CDR3 is made up of 13 amino acids. The V gene lost 6 bases and the J gene lost 3 bases, with 10 bases spanning the gap. Germline V CDR1 and CDR2: SGHNT, YYREEE (reference sequence). The CDR3 nucleotides are TGTGCCAGCAAGGCAGCAGGTGGAAACACCATATATTTT. It translates to CASKAAGGNTIYF.

A single count supports this clone. V gene TRBV10-3 combines with J gene TRBJ2-5, with 8 bases fitting TRBD2. The junction had 5 bases not matched to a gene; V was cut back by 4 bases and J by 4 bases. Germline-derived CDR1 and CDR2 are ENHRY and SYGVKD. There are 14 residues in the CDR3. This chain's CDR3 is CAISGVAGLETQYF. The CDR3 DNA reads TGTGCCATCAGTGGAGTAGCGGGGTTAGAGACCCAGTACTTC.

As concerns this clone: This sample also contains other DNA sequences that code for the same CDR3. The chain is built from TRBV4-3 and TRBJ1-3, with D hard to call. V lost 0 bases and J 4 bases, leaving 4 bases between the germline ends. CDR3 length: 13 residues. Germline V gene lookup returns CDR1 LGHNA and CDR2 YSLEER. The CDR3, as DNA: TGCGCCAGCAGCCAAGATTCGGGAAACACCATATATTTT. This encodes CASSQDSGNTIYF.

The chain carries TRBV19 and TRBJ2-1, with 8 bases identical to TRBD2. The V gene end was trimmed by 6 bases and the J gene end by 1 base; junction bases not matched to a gene: 8. Germline V lookup: CDR1 LNHDA, CDR2 SQIVND (reference sequence). There are 16 residues in the CDR3. The CDR3, as DNA: TGTGCCAGTAGGATCGGGGGGGTGGATTCCTACAATGAGCAGTTCTTC. As protein: CASRIGGVDSYNEQFF.

The chain has TRBV30 and TRBJ1-4; perhaps TRBD1 as D (6 bases). The germline V gene encodes CDR1 GTSNPN and CDR2 SVGIG (reference sequence). Trimming left V 3 bases short and J 10 bases short, with 15 bases between. There are 13 residues in the CDR3. The CDR3 is CAWSLDSRRKLFF. The CDR3 bases are TGTGCCTGGAGCTTGGACAGTCGCCGAAAACTGTTTTTT. The full variable domain, in which reference TRBV30 and TRBJ1-4 provide the parts outside the CDR3, is SQTIHQWPATLVQPVGSPLSLECTVEGTSNPNLYWYRQAAGRGLQLLFYSVGIGQISSEVPQNLSASRPQDRQFILSSKKLLLSDSGFYLCAWSLDSRRKLFFGSGTQLSVL.

The chain couples TRBV18 to TRBJ2-3; TRBD2 aligns across 9 bases. The length of the CDR3 is 17 residues. The V and J ends lost 2 bases and 1 base, in that order; junction bases with no gene match: 7. Germline values: CDR1 KGHSH, CDR2 LQKENI. CDR3 sequence reads: CASSPGLQRGGTDTQYF. DNA of the CDR3: TGTGCCAGCTCACCAGGGCTCCAGCGGGGGGGCACAGATACGCAGTATTTT.

A single count supports this clone. The rearrangement joins TRBV19 to TRBJ1-3; tentatively, D is TRBD1 (5 bases). The CDR3 spans 16 residues. CDR1 is LNHDA, CDR2 SQIVND, per germline (reference sequence). V lost 3 bases to trimming and J lost 2 bases, with 14 bases between them. The CDR3 reads CASSIPDSPPGNTIYF. As DNA, the CDR3 is TGTGCCAGTAGTATTCCAGACAGTCCACCTGGAAACACCATATATTTT.

This chain uses TRBV4-3 with TRBJ2-7, with a tentative D call TRBD1 (6 bases). Germline CDR1 LGHNA, CDR2 YSLEER. V was pared by 0 bases and J by 6 bases, with 15 bases between. CDR3 length equals 15 residues. The chain's CDR3 is CASSQEARGGAEQYF. The DNA of the CDR3 is TGCGCCAGCAGCCAAGAAGCCAGGGGCGGTGCCGAGCAGTACTTC.

The genes are TRBV5-1 and TRBJ1-2; 7 bases map to TRBD1. V lost 1 base to trimming and J lost 4 bases; unmatched junction nucleotides: 4. In germline, CDR1 is SGHRS, CDR2 YFSETQ. The CDR3 has 14 amino acids. The CDR3 reads CASSLSAGGYGYTF. The CDR3 coding sequence is TGCGCCAGCAGCTTGTCGGCAGGGGGCTATGGCTACACCTTC.